The clone carrying this T cell receptor beta chain came up many times. Its specificity is unknown. The data derive from a study of T-cell reconstitution after alpha-beta-depleted transplantation in children. For TCRbeta, the library was prepared with unique molecular identifiers. A single record per CDR3 protein comes from TCRdb applying MiXCR to the PCR reads. The top ten hold 51% of the sample, which has tens of thousands of distinct CDR3 sequences, over 15% seen once. Study-level findings and limits: T cells produced anew were the main source of T-cell counts and diversity one year after transplant. There were some patients whose high TCRbeta diversity at day 60 came from surviving recipient T cells and thymic progenitors. Alpha-beta T cells about two months after transplant reportedly derived from several hundred expanded graft clones.

The TCR was taken from a male patient between 2 and 15 years old who had a stem cell transplant for acute lymphoblastic leukemia, so the T cells may come from the graft donor. The source material was PBMCs, mostly from graft donor cells, sampled 360 days after TCRalphabeta/CD19-depleted stem cell transplant.

CDR3 nucleotides: TGTGCCAGCAGTTTAGTTAAAACTAGTCTCAATGAGCAGTTCTTC. Translating it yields CASSLVKTSLNEQFF. The genes are TRBV12-3 or TRBV12-4 and TRBJ2-1, with D possibly being TRBD2 (5 bases). CDR3 length: 15 residues. The germline V and J ends were trimmed by 1 base and 6 bases, with 13 bases remaining between them.